These 20 T cell receptor beta chains were sequenced from one sample in a study of OX40 agonist ivuxolimab in advanced cancers. Assay: immunoSEQ multiplex PCR; the TCRdb copy retains only in-frame clones and omits some. The table records roughly 51,000 clones, about 89% of them present only once. This specimen consisted of CD4+ or CD8+ T cells sorted from blood, obtained in a trial of the OX40 agonist ivuxolimab. The receptors come from an adult with an advanced solid tumor such as melanoma, head and neck, liver or kidney cancer.

The gene calls are TRBV4-2 and TRBJ2-2; 10 bases are shared with TRBD2. Looked up from germline, CDR1 is LGHNA and CDR2 is YNFKEQ. V shed 4 bases and J 0 bases; nucleotides not matched to a gene: 2. The CDR3 totals 16 residues. Here the CDR3 reads CASSPTSGANTGELFF. CDR3 nucleotides: TGTGCCAGCAGCCCAACTAGCGGGGCGAACACCGGGGAGCTGTTTTTT.

This clone appeared a few times. The genes are TRBV30 and TRBJ2-5; weak D call: TRBD2 (5 bases). This CDR3 has 13 residues. Germline CDR1 is GTSNPN and CDR2 is SVGIG (reference sequence). The ends were cut back, 0 bases at V and 2 bases at J, with 7 bases in the middle. The CDR3: CAWSVGRQETQYF. CDR3 DNA sequence: TGTGCCTGGAGTGTTGGGAGACAAGAGACCCAGTACTTC.

This chain links TRBV9 with TRBJ1-3; no clear D gene. V gave up 0 bases and J gave up 0 bases, with 7 bases separating them. Germline V CDR1 and CDR2: SGDLS, YYNGEE. CDR3 size: 15 residues. The CDR3 sequence: CASSVEEFSGNTIYF. The CDR3 DNA reads TGTGCCAGCAGCGTAGAAGAATTCTCTGGAAACACCATATATTTT.

This chain joins TRBV18 and TRBJ1-1; 10 nucleotides line up with TRBD1. Germline trimming cut 6 bases from V and 5 bases from J; bases unmatched to any gene: 6. Germline V gives CDR1 KGHSH, CDR2 LQKENI. This CDR3 comprises 14 residues. The CDR3, as DNA: TGTGCCAGCTCGCCCCTGGACAGGGGGACTGAAGCTTTCTTT. Residues: CASSPLDRGTEAFF.

This clone came up a few times. V is TRBV7-6 and J is TRBJ1-2; possibly TRBD1 for D (5 bases). Germline V gene lookup returns CDR1 SGHVS and CDR2 FNYEAQ. Deletions cut 2 bases from V and 2 bases from J, with 15 bases between. This CDR3 spans 16 amino acids. The CDR3 reads CASSLYPLGDNYGYTF. The CDR3 DNA reads as TGTGCCAGCAGCTTATATCCCCTCGGGGACAACTATGGCTACACCTTC. Full variable domain (rest looked up from reference TRBV7-6 and TRBJ1-2): GAGVSQSPRYKVTKRGQDVALRCDPISGHVSLYWYRQALGQGPEFLTYFNYEAQQDKSGLPNDRFSAERPEGSISTLTIQRTEQRDSAMYRCASSLYPLGDNYGYTFGSGTRLTVV.

This rearrangement joins TRBV19 to TRBJ2-1; 10 nucleotides agree with TRBD2. CDR3 length: 18 amino acids. CDR1 and CDR2 from the germline V gene are LNHDA and SQIVND (reference sequence). V trimming: 3 bases; J trimming: 8 bases; junction bases outside the gene matches: 16. The CDR3 reads CASSISPQLAGAHHEQFF. CDR3 bases: TGTGCCAGTAGTATTAGCCCCCAGCTAGCGGGGGCCCACCATGAGCAGTTCTTC.

The chain has TRBV19 and TRBJ2-1; perhaps TRBD1 as D (6 bases). CDR3 length equals 16 residues. With 6 bases removed from V and 1 base from J, the gap between germline ends came to 16 bases. Germline CDR1 and CDR2: LNHDA and SQIVND (reference sequence). The CDR3, as DNA: TGTGCCAGTAGCAACGCAGGGGTTAATTCCTACAATGAGCAGTTCTTC. This codes for CASSNAGVNSYNEQFF.

The J gene is TRBJ1-1, the V gene TRBV7-3, with D possibly matching TRBD1 (6 bases). Germline V gives CDR1 SGHTA, CDR2 FQGTGA. Trimming removed 1 base at V and 1 base at J, with 10 bases between. The CDR3 has 15 amino acids. This CDR3 reads CASSLIGGQNTEAFF. The CDR3 nucleotides read TGTGCCAGCAGCTTAATTGGGGGGCAGAACACTGAAGCTTTCTTT.

The V gene is TRBV18, the J gene TRBJ2-2; D remains ambiguous. V was cut by 5 bases and J by 6 bases, with 19 bases left in between. CDR1 KGHSH and CDR2 LQKENI come from the germline V gene. This CDR3 region has 16 residues. The CDR3 spells CASSTNEIFRAGELFF. The CDR3 DNA sequence: TGTGCCAGCTCAACTAACGAAATTTTTCGGGCCGGGGAGCTGTTTTTT.

The chain couples TRBV21-1 to TRBJ1-2; TRBD1 is taken as the D call from the table, unchecked against the DNA. TRBV21-1 is tagged as a pseudogene. This CDR3 region has 14 residues. CDR3 sequence: CASNTTGNNYGYTF. DNA for the CDR3: TGTGCCAGCAATACGACAGGGAATAACTATGGCTACACCTTC.

The gene calls are TRBV7-8 and TRBJ2-1, with 10 bases fitting TRBD1. In germline, CDR1 is SGHVS, CDR2 FQNEAQ. The J segment lost 10 bases and the V segment lost 2 bases, leaving 11 bases of the junction unmatched. The CDR3 spans 16 residues. CDR3 loop: CASSLPTGTGAREQFF. The CDR3 nucleotides are TGTGCCAGCAGCTTACCCACCGGGACAGGGGCCCGGGAGCAGTTCTTC.

The CDR3 nucleotides are TGTGCCAGCAGCCCCAGATCCTACGAGCAGTACTTC. It translates to CASSPRSYEQYF. The chain uses TRBV28 and TRBJ2-7; D remains unclear. Germline-derived CDR1 and CDR2 are MDHEN and SYDVKM. The CDR3 runs to 12 residues. Trimming shortened V by 6 bases and J by 1 base, and 7 bases separated the two germline ends.

The chain uses TRBV9 and TRBJ2-2; D is possibly TRBD1 (6 bases). V was trimmed by 4 bases and J by 0 bases, leaving 13 bases between them. The CDR3 is 16 residues long. Germline assignment: CDR1 SGDLS and CDR2 YYNGEE. CDR3 sequence reads: CASSSRTASNTGELFF. CDR3 bases: TGTGCCAGCAGCTCCAGGACAGCCTCGAACACCGGGGAGCTGTTTTTT.

J is TRBJ1-2 and V is TRBV5-5; TRBD1 agrees at 9 bases. Trimming removed 3 bases from V and 2 bases from J; junction bases left unmatched: 5. Germline CDR1 and CDR2: SGHKS and YYEKEE (reference sequence). This CDR3 region has 15 residues. The CDR3 nucleotides are TGTGCCAGCAGCTCCCGACAGGGGGTAAACTATGGCTACACCTTC. Translating it yields CASSSRQGVNYGYTF.

This clone was observed a few times. The chain is built from TRBV5-1 and TRBJ2-5; TRBD1 agrees at 7 bases. Germline CDR1 reads SGHRS; CDR2 reads YFSETQ. After removal of 5 bases from V and 0 bases from J, the junction contained 7 bases not matched to a gene. This CDR3 comprises 15 residues. The CDR3: CASRVGTVHQETQYF. The CDR3 nucleotides read TGCGCCAGCAGGGTCGGGACAGTACACCAAGAGACCCAGTACTTC.

The CDR3 DNA reads TGTGCAGGCGGGCCCGGGACGGGGGCCAACGTCCTGACTTTC. It codes for CAGGPGTGANVLTF. This chain connects TRBV10-3 to TRBJ2-6; D possibly matches TRBD1 or TRBD2 (5 bases each). This CDR3 comprises 14 residues. Germline V CDR1 and CDR2: ENHRY, SYGVKD.

The J gene is TRBJ2-5, the V gene TRBV5-1; D possibly matches TRBD1 or TRBD2 (5 bases each). The CDR3 totals 13 residues. V was shortened by 6 bases and J by 5 bases, with 14 bases between the two germline ends. Germline V gene sequence: CDR1 SGHRS, CDR2 YFSETQ. The CDR3 DNA is TGCGCCAGCACCTCCTGGGGGACGGAGACCCAGTACTTC. Protein: CASTSWGTETQYF.

The chain employs TRBV6-6 and TRBJ2-1; D remains unclear. This CDR3 region has 13 residues. Deletions cut 6 bases from V and 7 bases from J, with 13 bases between. Germline V gene sequence: CDR1 MNHNY, CDR2 SVGAGI (reference sequence). The CDR3, as DNA: TGTGCCAGCAGATTGGATGAAACTAATGAGCAGTTCTTC. Translating gives CASRLDETNEQFF.

This sequence joins TRBV28 and TRBJ2-2; 9 positions agree with TRBD2. Trimming cost V 6 bases and J 4 bases; bases outside gene matches: 3. Germline V CDR1 and CDR2: MDHEN, SYDVKM. CDR3 size: 14 residues. As DNA, the CDR3 is TGTGCCAGCAGACCAGCGGGGGGCACCGGGGAGCTGTTTTTT. It yields the protein CASRPAGGTGELFF.

This sequence joins TRBV10-3 and TRBJ2-1; D not certain. V lost 8 bases, J lost 0 bases, and 14 bases lay in between. The length of the CDR3 is 15 residues. The germline CDR1 and CDR2 sequences are ENHRY and SYGVKD. CDR3 nucleotide sequence: TGTGCCATCTCGGGTCCTATTAGCTCCTACAATGAGCAGTTCTTC. It specifies CAISGPISSYNEQFF.